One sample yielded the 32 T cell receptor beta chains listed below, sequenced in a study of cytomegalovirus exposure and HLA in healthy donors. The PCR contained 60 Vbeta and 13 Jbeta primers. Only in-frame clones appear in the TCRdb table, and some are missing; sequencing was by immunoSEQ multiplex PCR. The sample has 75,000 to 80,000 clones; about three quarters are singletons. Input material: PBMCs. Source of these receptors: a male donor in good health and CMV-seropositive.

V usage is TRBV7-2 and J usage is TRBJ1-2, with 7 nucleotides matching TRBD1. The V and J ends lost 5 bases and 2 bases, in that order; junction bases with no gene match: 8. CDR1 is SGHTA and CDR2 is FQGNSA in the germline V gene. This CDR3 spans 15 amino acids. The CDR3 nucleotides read TGTGCCAGCAGCCTAAGACAGGGAGGAAACTATGGCTACACCTTC. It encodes CASSLRQGGNYGYTF.

The CDR3 is CSVRSGQGLYEQYF. CDR3 nucleotides: TGCAGCGTTCGCTCGGGACAGGGACTTTACGAGCAGTACTTC. V is TRBV29-1 and J is TRBJ2-7; TRBD1 matches at 9 bases. The CDR3 runs to 14 residues. Unmatched junction bases numbered 9, after V lost 5 bases and J lost 4 bases. Germline values: CDR1 SQVTM, CDR2 ANQGSEA.

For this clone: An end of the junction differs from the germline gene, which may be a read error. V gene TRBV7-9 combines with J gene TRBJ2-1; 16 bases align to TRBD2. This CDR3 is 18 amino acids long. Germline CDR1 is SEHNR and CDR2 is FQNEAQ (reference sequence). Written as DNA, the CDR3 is TGTTCCAGCAGCGGGACTAGCGGGAGGGGCCCCATTGCCAATGAGCAGTTCTTC. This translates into CSSSGTSGRGPIANEQFF. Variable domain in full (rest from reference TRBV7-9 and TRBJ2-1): DTGVSQNPRHKITKRGQNVTFRCDPISEHNRLYWYRQTLGQGPEFLTYFQNEAQLEKSRLLSDRFSAERPKGSFSTLEIQRTEQGDSAMYLCSSSGTSGRGPIANEQFFGPGTRLTVL.

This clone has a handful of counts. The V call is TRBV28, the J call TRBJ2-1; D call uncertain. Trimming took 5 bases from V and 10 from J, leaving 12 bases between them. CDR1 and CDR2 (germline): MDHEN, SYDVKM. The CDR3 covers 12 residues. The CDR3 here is CASSPYYQEQFF. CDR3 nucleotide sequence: TGTGCCAGCAGTCCCTACTACCAAGAGCAGTTCTTC.

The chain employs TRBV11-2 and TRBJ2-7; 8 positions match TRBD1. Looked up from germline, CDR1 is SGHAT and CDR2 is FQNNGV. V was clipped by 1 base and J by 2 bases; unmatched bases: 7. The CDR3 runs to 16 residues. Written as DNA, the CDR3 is TGTGCCAGCAGCTTAGGACCGGGACAGGAGACCTACGAGCAGTACTTC. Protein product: CASSLGPGQETYEQYF.

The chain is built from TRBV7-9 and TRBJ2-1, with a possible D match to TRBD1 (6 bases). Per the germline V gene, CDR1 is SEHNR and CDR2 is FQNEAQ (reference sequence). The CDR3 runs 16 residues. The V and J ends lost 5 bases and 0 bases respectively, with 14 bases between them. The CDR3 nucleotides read TGTGCCAGCAGCCGCCGCCCGGACAGCTCCTACAATGAGCAGTTCTTC. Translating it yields CASSRRPDSSYNEQFF.

The CDR3 nucleotides are TGTGCCAGCAGTCAACCGCGTGGGACTTCCGACGAGCAGTACTTC. Translation: CASSQPRGTSDEQYF. The V call is TRBV6-5, the J call TRBJ2-7; the D gene is possibly TRBD2 (6 bases). The CDR3 runs 15 residues. Per germline, CDR1 MNHEY and CDR2 SVGAGI. V shed 5 bases and J shed 5 bases, with 19 bases lying between them.

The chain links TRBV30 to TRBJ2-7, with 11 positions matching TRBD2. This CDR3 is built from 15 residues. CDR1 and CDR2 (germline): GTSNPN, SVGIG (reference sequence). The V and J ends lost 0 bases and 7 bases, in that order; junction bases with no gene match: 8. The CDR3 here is CAWSVTSGSVREQYF. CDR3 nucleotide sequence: TGTGCCTGGAGTGTAACTAGCGGGAGCGTCAGGGAGCAGTACTTC.

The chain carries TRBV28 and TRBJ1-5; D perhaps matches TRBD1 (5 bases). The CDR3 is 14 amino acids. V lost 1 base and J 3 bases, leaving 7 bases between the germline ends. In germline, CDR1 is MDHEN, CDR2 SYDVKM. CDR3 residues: CASSLSRVNQPQHF. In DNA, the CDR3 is TGTGCCAGCAGTTTATCCAGGGTCAATCAGCCCCAGCATTTT.

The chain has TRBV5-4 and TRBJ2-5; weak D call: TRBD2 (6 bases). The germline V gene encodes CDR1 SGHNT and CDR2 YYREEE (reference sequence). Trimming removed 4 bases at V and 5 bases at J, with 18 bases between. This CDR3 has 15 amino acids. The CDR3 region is CASSTGDSPRETQYF. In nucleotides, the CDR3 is TGTGCCAGCAGCACCGGGGACTCCCCCCGGGAGACCCAGTACTTC. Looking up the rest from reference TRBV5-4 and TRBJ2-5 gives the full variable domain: ETGVTQSPTHLIKTRGQQVTLRCSSQSGHNTVSWYQQALGQGPQFIFQYYREEENGRGNFPPRFSGLQFPNYSSELNVNALELDDSALYLCASSTGDSPRETQYFGPGTRLLVL.

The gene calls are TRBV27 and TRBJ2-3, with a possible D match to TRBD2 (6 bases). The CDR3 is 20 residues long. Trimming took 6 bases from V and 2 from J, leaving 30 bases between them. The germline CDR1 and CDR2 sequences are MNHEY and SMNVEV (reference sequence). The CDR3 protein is CASSRGNSRVTGVSTDTQYF. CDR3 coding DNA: TGTGCCAGCAGCCGGGGGAACAGCCGAGTCACGGGGGTTTCCACAGATACGCAGTATTTT.

In DNA, the CDR3 is TGTGCCAGCAGTTTGAACAGGGGGTCCTACAATGAGCAGTTCTTC. It yields the protein CASSLNRGSYNEQFF. The chain joins TRBV27 to TRBJ2-1, with 8 nucleotides matching TRBD1. The CDR3 is 15 amino acids. V was pared by 3 bases and J by 1 base, with 2 bases of the junction left unmatched. Germline lookup yields CDR1 MNHEY and CDR2 SMNVEV (reference sequence).

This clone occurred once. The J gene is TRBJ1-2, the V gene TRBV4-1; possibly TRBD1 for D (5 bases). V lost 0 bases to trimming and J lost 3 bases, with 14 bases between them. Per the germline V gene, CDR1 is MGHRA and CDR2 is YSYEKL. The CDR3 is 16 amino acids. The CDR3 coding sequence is TGCGCCAGCAGCCAAGACGGCTCGGGGGGGTACTATGGCTACACCTTC. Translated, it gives CASSQDGSGGYYGYTF.

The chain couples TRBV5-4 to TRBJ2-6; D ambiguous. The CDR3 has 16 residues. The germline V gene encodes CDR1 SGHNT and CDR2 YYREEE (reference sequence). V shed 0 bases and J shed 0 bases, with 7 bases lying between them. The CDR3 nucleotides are TGTGCCAGCAGCTTGGACGGTAACTCTGGGGCCAACGTCCTGACTTTC. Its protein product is CASSLDGNSGANVLTF.

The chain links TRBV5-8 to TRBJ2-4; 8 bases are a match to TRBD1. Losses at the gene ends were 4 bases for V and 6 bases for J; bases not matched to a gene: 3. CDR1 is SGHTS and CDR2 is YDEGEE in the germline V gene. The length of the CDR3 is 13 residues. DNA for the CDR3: TGTGCCAGCAGCGCCGGGACAGGAAACATTCAGTACTTC. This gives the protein CASSAGTGNIQYF.

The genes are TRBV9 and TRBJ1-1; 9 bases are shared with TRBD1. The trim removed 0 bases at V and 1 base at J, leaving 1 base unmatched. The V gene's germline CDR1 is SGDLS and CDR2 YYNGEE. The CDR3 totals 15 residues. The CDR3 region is CASSVVGQGNTEAFF. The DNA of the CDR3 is TGTGCCAGCAGCGTAGTGGGACAGGGGAACACTGAAGCTTTCTTT.

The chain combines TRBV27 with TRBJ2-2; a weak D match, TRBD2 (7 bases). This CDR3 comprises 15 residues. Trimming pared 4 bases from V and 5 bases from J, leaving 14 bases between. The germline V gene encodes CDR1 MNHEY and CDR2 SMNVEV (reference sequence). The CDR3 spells CASSSGGPRTGELFF. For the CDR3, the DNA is TGTGCCAGCAGTTCCGGGGGGCCCCGGACCGGGGAGCTGTTTTTT.

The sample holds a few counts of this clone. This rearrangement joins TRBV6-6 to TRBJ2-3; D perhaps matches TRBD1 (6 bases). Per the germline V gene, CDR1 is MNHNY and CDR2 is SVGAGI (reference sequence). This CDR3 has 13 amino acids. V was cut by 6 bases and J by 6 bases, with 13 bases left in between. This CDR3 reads CASSFGGVDTQYF. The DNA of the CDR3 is TGTGCCAGCAGCTTTGGGGGCGTCGATACGCAGTATTTT.

CDR3 bases: TGTGCCAGTAGTCGTCTCACGACAGGGCTCGGCAATCAGCCCCAGCATTTT. Encoded protein: CASSRLTTGLGNQPQHF. The chain couples TRBV19 to TRBJ1-5, with 7 bases identical to TRBD1. The trim removed 5 bases at V and 2 bases at J, leaving 12 bases unmatched. Germline-derived CDR1 and CDR2 are LNHDA and SQIVND (reference sequence). The CDR3 spans 17 residues.

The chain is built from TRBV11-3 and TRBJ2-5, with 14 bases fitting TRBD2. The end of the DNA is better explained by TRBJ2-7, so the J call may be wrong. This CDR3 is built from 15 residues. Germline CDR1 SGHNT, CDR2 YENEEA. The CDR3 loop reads CASSPGTSGSYEQYF. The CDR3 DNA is TGTGCCAGCAGCCCCGGGACTAGCGGGAGTTACGAGCAGTACTTC.

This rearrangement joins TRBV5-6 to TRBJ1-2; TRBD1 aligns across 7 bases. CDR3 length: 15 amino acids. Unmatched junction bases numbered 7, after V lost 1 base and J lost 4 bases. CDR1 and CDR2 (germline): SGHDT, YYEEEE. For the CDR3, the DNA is TGTGCCAGCAGCTTGAGGAGACAGGGAGTCTATGGCTACACCTTC. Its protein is CASSLRRQGVYGYTF. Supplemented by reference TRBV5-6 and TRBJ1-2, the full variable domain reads DAGVTQSPTHLIKTRGQQVTLRCSPKSGHDTVSWYQQALGQGPQFIFQYYEEEERQRGNFPDRFSGHQFPNYSSELNVNALLLGDSALYLCASSLRRQGVYGYTFGSGTRLTVV.

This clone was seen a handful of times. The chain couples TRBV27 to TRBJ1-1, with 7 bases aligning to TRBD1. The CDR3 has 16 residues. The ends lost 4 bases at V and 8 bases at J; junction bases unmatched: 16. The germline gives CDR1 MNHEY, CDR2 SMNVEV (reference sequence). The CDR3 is CASSSWTGPETWEAFF. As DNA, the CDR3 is TGTGCCAGCAGTTCTTGGACAGGCCCTGAGACTTGGGAAGCTTTCTTT.

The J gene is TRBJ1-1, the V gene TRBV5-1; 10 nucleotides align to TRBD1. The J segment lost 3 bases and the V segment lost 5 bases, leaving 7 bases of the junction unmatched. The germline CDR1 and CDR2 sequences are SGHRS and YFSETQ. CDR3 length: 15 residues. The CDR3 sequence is CASRLSGTGDTEAFF. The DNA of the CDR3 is TGCGCCAGCAGGTTATCCGGGACAGGGGACACTGAAGCTTTCTTT.

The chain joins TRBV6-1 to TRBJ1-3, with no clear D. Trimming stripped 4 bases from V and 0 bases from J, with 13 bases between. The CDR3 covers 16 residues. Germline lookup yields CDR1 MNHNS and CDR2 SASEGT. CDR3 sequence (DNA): TGTGCCAGCAGTGTTGTCAGGCCCTCCTCTGGAAACACCATATATTTT. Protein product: CASSVVRPSSGNTIYF.

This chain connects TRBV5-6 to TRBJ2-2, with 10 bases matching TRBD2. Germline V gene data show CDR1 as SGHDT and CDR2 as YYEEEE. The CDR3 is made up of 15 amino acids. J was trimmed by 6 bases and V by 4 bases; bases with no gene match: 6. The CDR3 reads CASSESGRAAGELFF. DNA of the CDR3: TGTGCCAGCAGCGAGAGCGGGAGGGCGGCCGGGGAGCTGTTTTTT. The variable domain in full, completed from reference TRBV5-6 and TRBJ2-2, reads DAGVTQSPTHLIKTRGQQVTLRCSPKSGHDTVSWYQQALGQGPQFIFQYYEEEERQRGNFPDRFSGHQFPNYSSELNVNALLLGDSALYLCASSESGRAAGELFFGEGSRLTVL.

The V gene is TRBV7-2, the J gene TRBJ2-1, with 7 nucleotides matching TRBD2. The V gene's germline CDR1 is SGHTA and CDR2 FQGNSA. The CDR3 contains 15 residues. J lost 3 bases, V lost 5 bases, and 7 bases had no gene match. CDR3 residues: CASSEGLKSYNEQFF. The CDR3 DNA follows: TGTGCCAGCAGCGAGGGACTAAAAAGCTACAATGAGCAGTTCTTC.

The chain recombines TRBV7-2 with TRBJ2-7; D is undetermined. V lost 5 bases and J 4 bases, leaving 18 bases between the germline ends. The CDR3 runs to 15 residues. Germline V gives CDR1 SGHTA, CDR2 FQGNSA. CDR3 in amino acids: CASSPDTTRHYEQYF. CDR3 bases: TGTGCCAGCAGCCCCGATACGACTCGCCATTACGAGCAGTACTTC.

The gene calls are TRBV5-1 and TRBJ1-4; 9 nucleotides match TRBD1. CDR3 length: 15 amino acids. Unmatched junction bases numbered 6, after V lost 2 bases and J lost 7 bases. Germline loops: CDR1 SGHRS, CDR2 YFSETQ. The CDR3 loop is CASSLMGQGREKLFF. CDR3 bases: TGCGCCAGCAGCTTAATGGGACAGGGTCGTGAAAAACTGTTTTTT.

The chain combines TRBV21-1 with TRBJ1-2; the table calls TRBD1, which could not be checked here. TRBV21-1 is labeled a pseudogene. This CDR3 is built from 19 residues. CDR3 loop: CASSKRTRTGRGRNYGYTF. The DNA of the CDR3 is TGTGCCAGCAGCAAAAGGACTCGGACCGGCAGGGGTAGGAACTATGGCTACACCTTC.

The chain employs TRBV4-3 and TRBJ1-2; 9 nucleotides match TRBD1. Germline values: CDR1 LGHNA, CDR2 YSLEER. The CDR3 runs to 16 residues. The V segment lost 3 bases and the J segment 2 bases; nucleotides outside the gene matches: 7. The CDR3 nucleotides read TGCGCCAGCAGCCATCGCTGGGACAGGGCAAACTATGGCTACACCTTC. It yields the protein CASSHRWDRANYGYTF.

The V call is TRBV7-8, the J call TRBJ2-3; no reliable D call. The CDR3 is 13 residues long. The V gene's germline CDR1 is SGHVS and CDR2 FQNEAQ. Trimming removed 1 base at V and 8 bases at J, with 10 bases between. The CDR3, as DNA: TGTGCCAGCAGCTTAGAACTCCTCGGTACGCAGTATTTT. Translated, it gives CASSLELLGTQYF.

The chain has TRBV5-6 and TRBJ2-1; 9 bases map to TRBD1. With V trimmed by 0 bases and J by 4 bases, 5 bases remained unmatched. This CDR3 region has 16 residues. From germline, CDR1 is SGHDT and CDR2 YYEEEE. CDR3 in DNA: TGTGCCAGCAGCTTGGCCGGGACAGGGATATACAATGAGCAGTTCTTC. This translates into CASSLAGTGIYNEQFF.